The 21 T cell receptor beta chains in this list originate from one sample, sequenced in a study of T cells after yellow fever vaccination. One entry per CDR3 protein, called by TCRdb with MiXCR from the 5' RACE reads. This table holds fewer than 100,000 distinct CDR3 sequences, around 9.8% found once. Sequencing was performed on CD8+ T cells not binding an NS4B(214-222) dextramer, sorted from PBMCs, taken less than 16 days after the first yellow fever vaccination. The receptors shown here come from a man between 18 and 35 years old who received the YFV17D yellow fever vaccine.

This clonotype was counted ten times or more. The J gene is TRBJ1-1, the V gene TRBV29-1; the D is unclear. This CDR3 spans 11 amino acids. Trimming shortened V by 5 bases and J by 4 bases, and 8 bases separated the two germline ends. In germline, CDR1 is SQVTM, CDR2 ANQGSEA. The CDR3 loop reads CSVRWGTEAFF. Written as DNA, the CDR3 is TGCAGCGTTCGGTGGGGCACTGAAGCTTTCTTT.

This clonotype has a handful of counts. J is TRBJ1-6 and V is TRBV6-5, with TRBD1 matching 10 bases. The CDR3 covers 15 residues. Germline values: CDR1 MNHEY, CDR2 SVGAGI. Trimming took 0 bases from V and 9 from J; bases not matched to a gene: 2. CDR3 protein: CASSYSRTGGSPLHF. As DNA, the CDR3 is TGTGCCAGCAGTTACTCTAGGACAGGGGGTTCACCCCTCCACTTT.

This clonotype was seen at least ten times. V is TRBV9 and J is TRBJ2-2; 8 nucleotides line up with TRBD1. The V and J ends lost 0 bases and 5 bases, in that order; junction bases with no gene match: 6. Germline CDR1 reads SGDLS; CDR2 reads YYNGEE. The CDR3 runs 16 residues. CDR3 sequence (DNA): TGTGCCAGCAGCGTAGGAGCAGGGGGCGATACCGGGGAGCTGTTTTTT. Translated: CASSVGAGGDTGELFF.

The J gene is TRBJ1-5, the V gene TRBV9; D possibly corresponds to TRBD1 (5 bases). The CDR3 has 13 residues. V lost 5 bases and J lost 2, with 8 bases in between. The V gene's germline CDR1 is SGDLS and CDR2 YYNGEE. The chain's CDR3 is CASSGAGNQPQHF. The CDR3 DNA follows: TGTGCCAGCAGTGGGGCGGGCAATCAGCCCCAGCATTTT.

This clonotype was seen only a few times. This chain connects TRBV6-2 or TRBV6-3 to TRBJ2-1; D is undetermined. The CDR3 is made up of 13 amino acids. Trimming took off 10 bases at V and 7 bases at J, with 17 bases between the two ends. Germline V gives CDR1 MNHEY, CDR2 SVGEGT. The CDR3 protein is CATHRRTLNEQFF. In DNA form, the CDR3 reads TGTGCCACCCATCGACGGACGCTAAATGAGCAGTTCTTC.

The chain couples TRBV7-9 to TRBJ1-6; unclear D gene. CDR1 and CDR2 (germline): SEHNR, FQNEAQ (reference sequence). The CDR3 contains 17 residues. Between the trimmed V and J ends, which lost 5 bases and 0 bases, there was a span of 14 bases. CDR3 sequence reads: CASSPRGRSSYNSPLHF. The CDR3 coding sequence is TGTGCCAGCAGCCCCCGCGGGAGGAGCTCCTATAATTCACCCCTCCACTTT.

This clonotype came up a few times. CDR3 residues: CASSDLAGGDTGELFF. The CDR3 bases are TGTGCCAGCAGCGACCTAGCGGGGGGCGACACCGGGGAGCTGTTTTTT. The gene calls are TRBV2 and TRBJ2-2; TRBD2 matches 11 bases. V lost 6 bases to trimming and J lost 3 bases; unmatched junction nucleotides: 6. Per germline, CDR1 SNHLY and CDR2 FYNNEI. The CDR3 has 16 amino acids.

V gene TRBV11-2 combines with J gene TRBJ2-3; D possibly matches TRBD1 or TRBD2 (5 bases each). This CDR3 has 16 amino acids. Trimming took 0 bases from V and 1 from J, leaving 11 bases between them. Germline CDR1 and CDR2: SGHAT and FQNNGV. The CDR3 here is CASSLDVGVGTDTQYF. Written as DNA, the CDR3 is TGTGCCAGCAGCTTAGACGTGGGGGTCGGCACAGATACGCAGTATTTT.

This clonotype was detected only a few times. The chain has TRBV7-9 and TRBJ2-1; 8 bases map to TRBD2. V shed 6 bases, J shed 8 bases, and the junction held 15 bases outside the gene matches. CDR3 length: 16 residues. Germline V lookup: CDR1 SEHNR, CDR2 FQNEAQ (reference sequence). The CDR3 sequence: CASSWTPGLGDDEQFF. The CDR3 DNA sequence: TGTGCCAGCAGTTGGACGCCGGGACTAGGGGATGATGAGCAGTTCTTC.

This clonotype turned up a few times. The chain couples TRBV6-1 to TRBJ2-5; D gene unclear. The ends were cut back, 6 bases at V and 7 bases at J, with 15 bases in the middle. CDR1 is MNHNS and CDR2 is SASEGT in the germline V gene. The CDR3 covers 13 residues. In DNA, the CDR3 is TGTGCCAGCAGATTCCTTCAGTGGGGGACCCAGTACTTC. Amino acid sequence: CASRFLQWGTQYF.

The J gene is TRBJ2-3, the V gene TRBV7-6; D is uncertain. V lost 4 bases and J lost 6, with 14 bases in between. The CDR3 sequence is 14 residues long. Per the germline V gene, CDR1 is SGHVS and CDR2 is FNYEAQ. The CDR3 region has the DNA TGTGCCAGCAGCTCTGTGGATAGCCAGGATACGCAGTATTTT. It codes for CASSSVDSQDTQYF.

At least ten counts were recorded for this clonotype. The chain joins TRBV12-3 or TRBV12-4 to TRBJ2-7, with D perhaps matching TRBD1 or TRBD2 (5 bases each). V was pared by 3 bases and J by 0 bases, with 9 bases between. CDR3 length: 14 amino acids. CDR3 in amino acids: CASSFSGGSYEQYF. CDR3 DNA: TGTGCCAGCAGTTTTAGTGGGGGCTCCTACGAGCAGTACTTC.

V gene TRBV11-2 combines with J gene TRBJ2-3; 7 nucleotides match TRBD1. The ends lost 4 bases at V and 4 bases at J; junction bases unmatched: 5. This CDR3 contains 14 residues. From germline, CDR1 is SGHAT and CDR2 FQNNGV. As DNA, the CDR3 is TGTGCCAGCAGCTCCCTAGGGGGCCCAGATACGCAGTATTTT. It codes for CASSSLGGPDTQYF.

There are a few counts of this clonotype. The chain carries TRBV28 and TRBJ2-1; 10 bases fit TRBD2. The V segment lost 3 bases and the J segment 10 bases; nucleotides outside the gene matches: 12. Germline CDR1 MDHEN, CDR2 SYDVKM. The CDR3 is made up of 16 amino acids. As DNA, the CDR3 is TGTGCCAGCAGTTTTCTAGACGTGCGAGCGGGAGGGGAGCAGTTCTTC. This gives the protein CASSFLDVRAGGEQFF.

The chain couples TRBV29-1 to TRBJ2-1; D gene ambiguous. Germline-derived CDR1 and CDR2 are SQVTM and ANQGSEA. The CDR3 contains 13 residues. V dropped 7 bases and J dropped 6 bases, with 16 bases sitting between them. The CDR3 is CSAEQSTVNEQFF. CDR3 coding DNA: TGCAGCGCCGAACAAAGCACCGTCAATGAGCAGTTCTTC.

This clonotype showed up just once. The junction departs from germline at one end; a sequencing error may be responsible. CDR3 in DNA: TGTGCCAGTAATTGGGGGAACACCGGGAAGCTGTTTTTT. This gives the protein CASNWGNTGKLFF. V and J are TRBV19 and TRBJ2-2; D may match TRBD1 or TRBD2 (5 bases each). This CDR3 spans 13 amino acids. Germline-derived CDR1 and CDR2 are LNHDA and SQIVND (reference sequence).

The gene calls are TRBV5-1 and TRBJ1-1, with D possibly TRBD1 on 5 matching bases. In germline, CDR1 is SGHRS, CDR2 YFSETQ. Trimming left V 0 bases short and J 0 bases short, with 9 bases between. The CDR3 is made up of 15 amino acids. As DNA, the CDR3 is TGCGCCAGCAGCTTGGCGGGACGGATGAACACTGAAGCTTTCTTT. Its protein is CASSLAGRMNTEAFF.

V is TRBV20-1 and J is TRBJ1-1; TRBD1 matches 7 bases. Germline-derived CDR1 and CDR2 are DFQATT and SNEGSKA (reference sequence). Trimming removed 3 bases from V and 1 base from J; junction bases left unmatched: 5. The CDR3 consists of 14 residues. As DNA, the CDR3 is TGCAGTGCTAGGGGACGGGACAGGAACACTGAAGCTTTCTTT. It codes for CSARGRDRNTEAFF.

The gene calls are TRBV6-2 or TRBV6-3 and TRBJ2-7; 12 bases fit TRBD2. The CDR3 consists of 15 residues. Per the germline V gene, CDR1 is MNHEY and CDR2 is SVGEGT. V lost 6 bases to trimming and J lost 2 bases; unmatched junction nucleotides: 5. Written as DNA, the CDR3 is TGTGCCAGCAGCTGGACTAGCGGGGCCCCCTACGAGCAGTACTTC. It specifies CASSWTSGAPYEQYF.

CDR3 sequence reads: CASSYRPGDSGNTIYF. CDR3 bases: TGTGCCAGCAGTTACCGCCCGGGGGACTCTGGAAACACCATATATTTT. The V and J genes are TRBV6-5 and TRBJ1-3; tentative D call: TRBD1 (5 bases). The germline CDR1 and CDR2 sequences are MNHEY and SVGAGI. The V end lost 2 bases, the J end lost 0 bases, and 11 bases lay between the germline ends. This CDR3 contains 16 residues.

This chain uses TRBV4-3 with TRBJ2-2; 9 bases map to TRBD2. CDR1 and CDR2 (germline): LGHNA, YSLEER. The V segment lost 1 base and the J segment 0 bases; nucleotides outside the gene matches: 6. The CDR3 spans 18 residues. The CDR3 DNA follows: TGCGCCAGCAGCCAAGCGTGGCTAGCGGGGACGAACACCGGGGAGCTGTTTTTT. Amino acid sequence: CASSQAWLAGTNTGELFF.